This TCR beta chain was identified in a study of shared clonotypes between healthy human individuals. The sorted-subset replicate PCRs were given roughly 190 ng DNA, which is 30,000 or so T cell genomes. Clones were read by immunoSEQ multiplex PCR, and TCRdb kept only the in-frame ones, dropping some. The sample gives 2 million to 2.5 million clones, under 95% of which show up once; 0.37% is in the top ten. CD45RA-negative memory and CD45RA+ naive subsets were split from the CD4+ cells. Points on this clone: The antigen is not known.

General study points: In contrast to clonotypes shared by all four donors, non-shared clonotypes had lower generation probabilities. Blood alone was sampled, and tissue repertoires likely differ.

Material for sequencing was naive CD4+ T cells from PBMCs. Described subset: CD45RA+ positively selected. This TCR came from a man between 18 and 35 years old in good health. Some clones in this sample may be carry-over from other donors' samples.

The CDR3 here is CASSLRRQGLDYGYTF. In nucleotides, the CDR3 is TGTGCCAGCAGCCTCCGGCGACAGGGATTGGACTATGGCTACACCTTC. The rearrangement links TRBV7-9 to TRBJ1-2; 7 bases fit TRBD1. Germline V gives CDR1 SEHNR, CDR2 FQNEAQ (reference sequence). V was clipped by 5 bases and J by 3 bases; unmatched bases: 12. The CDR3 is made up of 16 amino acids.